Presented here are 5 T cell receptor beta chains from one specimen sequenced in a study of cytomegalovirus exposure and HLA in healthy donors. PCR primers comprised 60 Vbeta and 13 Jbeta primers. Method: immunoSEQ multiplex PCR; TCRdb's copy keeps in-frame clones and lacks some. The table shows under 200,000 clones, with roughly two thirds occurring only once. The sequencing sample was made of PBMCs. Receptors were obtained from a woman aged 18-29 years in good health and CMV-seropositive.

The chain carries TRBV19 and TRBJ2-2, with TRBD2 identical over 10 bases. Germline V gives CDR1 LNHDA, CDR2 SQIVND (reference sequence). This CDR3 contains 17 residues. V gave up 2 bases and J gave up 5 bases; unmatched junction bases: 8. Written as DNA, the CDR3 is TGTGCCAGTAGTATACGCGCTAGCGGGAGTCGTACCGGGGAGCTGTTTTTT. Translating it yields CASSIRASGSRTGELFF.

V usage is TRBV9 and J usage is TRBJ2-1, with 7 bases aligning to TRBD2. The germline V gene encodes CDR1 SGDLS and CDR2 YYNGEE. The length of the CDR3 is 15 residues. V shed 0 bases and J 7 bases; nucleotides not matched to a gene: 7. DNA of the CDR3: TGTGCCAGCAGCGTAGGGGTAGCGGGCGAAAATGAGCAGTTCTTC. This encodes CASSVGVAGENEQFF. Variable domain in full (rest from reference TRBV9 and TRBJ2-1): DSGVTQTPKHLITATGQRVTLRCSPRSGDLSVYWYQQSLDQGLQFLIQYYNGEERAKGNILERFSAQQFPDLHSELNLSSLELGDSALYFCASSVGVAGENEQFFGPGTRLTVL.

This clone was counted once. The rearrangement links TRBV9 to TRBJ2-7; the match to TRBD1 covers 10 bases. CDR3 length: 16 residues. Per the germline V gene, CDR1 is SGDLS and CDR2 is YYNGEE. With 1 base clipped from V and 7 bases from J, the junction kept 11 bases outside the gene matches. The CDR3 protein is CASSVSTGGILGEQYF. CDR3 coding DNA: TGTGCCAGCAGCGTATCGACAGGGGGCATATTGGGGGAGCAGTACTTC.

The CDR3 coding sequence is TGTGCCACCAGACAGGGGGCTTACAATGAGCAGTTCTTC. This encodes CATRQGAYNEQFF. This rearrangement joins TRBV19 to TRBJ2-1, with 10 bases matching TRBD1. The germline V gene has CDR1 LNHDA and CDR2 SQIVND (reference sequence). V was pared by 10 bases and J by 4 bases, with 4 bases of the junction left unmatched. The CDR3 is 13 residues long.

The V and J genes are TRBV7-2 and TRBJ2-5; D might be TRBD2 (7 bases). Per germline, CDR1 SGHTA and CDR2 FQGNSA. V shed 1 base and J shed 4 bases, with 10 bases lying between them. The CDR3 spans 14 residues. The DNA of the CDR3 is TGTGCCAGCAGCTTAGTGGGAGGGGGAGAGACCCAGTACTTC. It is translated as CASSLVGGGETQYF.